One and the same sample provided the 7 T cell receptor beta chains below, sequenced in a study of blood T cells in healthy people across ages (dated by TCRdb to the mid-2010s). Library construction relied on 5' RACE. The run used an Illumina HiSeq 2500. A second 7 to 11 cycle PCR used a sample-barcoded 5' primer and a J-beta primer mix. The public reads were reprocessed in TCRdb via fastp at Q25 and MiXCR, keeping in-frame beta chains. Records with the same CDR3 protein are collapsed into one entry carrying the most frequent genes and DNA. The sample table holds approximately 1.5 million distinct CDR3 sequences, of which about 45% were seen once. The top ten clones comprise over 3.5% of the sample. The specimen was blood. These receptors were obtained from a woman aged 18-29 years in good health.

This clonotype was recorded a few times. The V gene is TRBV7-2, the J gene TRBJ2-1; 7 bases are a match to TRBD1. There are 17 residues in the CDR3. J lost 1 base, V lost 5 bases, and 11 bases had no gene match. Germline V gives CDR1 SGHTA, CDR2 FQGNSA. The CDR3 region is CASSGKKGTASYNEQFF. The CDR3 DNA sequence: TGTGCCAGCAGCGGCAAAAAAGGGACAGCTTCCTACAATGAGCAGTTCTTC. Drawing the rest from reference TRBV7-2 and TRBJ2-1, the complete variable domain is GAGVSQSPSNKVTEKGKDVELRCDPISGHTALYWYRQSLGQGLEFLIYFQGNSAPDKSGLPSDRFSAERTGGSVSTLTIQRTQQEDSAVYLCASSGKKGTASYNEQFFGPGTRLTVL.

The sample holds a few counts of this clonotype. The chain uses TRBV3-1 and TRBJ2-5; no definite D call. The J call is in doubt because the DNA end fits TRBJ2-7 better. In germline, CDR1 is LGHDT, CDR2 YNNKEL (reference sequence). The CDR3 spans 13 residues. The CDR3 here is CASSQHLNYEQYF. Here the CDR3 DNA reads TGTGCCAGCAGCCAACATCTAAATTACGAGCAGTACTTC.

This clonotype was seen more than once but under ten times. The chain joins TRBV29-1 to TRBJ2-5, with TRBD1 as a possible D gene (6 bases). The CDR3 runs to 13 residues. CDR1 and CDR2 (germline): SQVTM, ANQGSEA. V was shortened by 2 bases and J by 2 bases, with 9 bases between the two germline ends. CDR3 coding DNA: TGCAGCGTTGAAAGGGGGTGGCAAGAGACCCAGTACTTC. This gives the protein CSVERGWQETQYF. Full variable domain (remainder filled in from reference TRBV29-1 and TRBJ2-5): SAVISQKPSRDICQRGTSLTIQCQVDSQVTMMFWYRQQPGQSLTLIATANQGSEATYESGFVIDKFPISRPNLTFSTLTVSNMSPEDSSIYLCSVERGWQETQYFGPGTRLLVL.

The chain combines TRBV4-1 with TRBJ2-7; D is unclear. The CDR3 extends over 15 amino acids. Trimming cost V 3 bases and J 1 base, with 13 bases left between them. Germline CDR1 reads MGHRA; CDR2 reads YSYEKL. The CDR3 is CASSQLNVGSYEQYF. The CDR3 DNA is TGCGCCAGCAGCCAGCTGAATGTAGGGTCCTACGAGCAGTACTTC.

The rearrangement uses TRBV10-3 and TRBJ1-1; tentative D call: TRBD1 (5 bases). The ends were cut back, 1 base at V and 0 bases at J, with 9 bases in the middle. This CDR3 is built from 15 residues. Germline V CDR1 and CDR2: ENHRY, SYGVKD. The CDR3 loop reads CAISELGGMNTEAFF. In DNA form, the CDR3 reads TGTGCCATCAGTGAGTTGGGGGGAATGAACACTGAAGCTTTCTTT.

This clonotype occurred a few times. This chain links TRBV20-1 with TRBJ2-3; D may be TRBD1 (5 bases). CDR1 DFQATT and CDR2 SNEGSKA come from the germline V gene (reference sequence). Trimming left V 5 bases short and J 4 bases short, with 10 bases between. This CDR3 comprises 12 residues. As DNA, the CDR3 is TGCAGTGCTCCCAGGGTGTCAGATACGCAGTATTTT. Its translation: CSAPRVSDTQYF.

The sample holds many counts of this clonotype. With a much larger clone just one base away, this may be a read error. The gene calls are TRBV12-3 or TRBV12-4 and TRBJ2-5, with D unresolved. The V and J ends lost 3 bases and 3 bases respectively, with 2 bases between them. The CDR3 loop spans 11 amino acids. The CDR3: CASSFKETQYF. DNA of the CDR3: TGTGCCAGCAGTTTTAAAGAGACCCAGTACTTC.